This T cell receptor beta chain was found in a study of T cells in Graves' hyperthyroidism and ophthalmopathy. RNA transcripts were the template for amplifying TCR beta CDR3 regions. A set of HTBI primers served as the primers for a first-round RT-PCR of the TCR CDR3. TCRdb ran MiXCR on the multiplex PCR reads and lists one entry per CDR3 protein. Among about 340,000 distinct CDR3 sequences, around 20% were seen once, and the ten largest hold 50%. CDR3 size: 15 residues. Germline assignment: CDR1 MNHEY and CDR2 SMNVEV (reference sequence). Trimming removed 7 bases at V and 2 bases at J, with 17 bases between.

This clonotype originated in a woman aged 50 to 65 with Graves' hyperthyroidism. The material sequenced was blood. The rearrangement links TRBV27 to TRBJ1-1; weak D call: TRBD1 (5 bases). The CDR3 bases are TGTGCCAGCATCGGGGGGAAGACACGTAACACTGAAGCTTTCTTT. Amino acids: CASIGGKTRNTEAFF.